The 19 T cell receptor beta chains below come from one sample, sequenced in a study of cytomegalovirus exposure and HLA in healthy donors. The PCR had 60 Vbeta and 13 Jbeta primers. Sequenced by immunoSEQ multiplex PCR; TCRdb stores in-frame clones only, minus some. The sample includes around 140,000 clones. The sample was PBMCs. These receptors all stem from a man aged 18 to 35 in good health and CMV-seronegative.

The genes are TRBV27 and TRBJ1-5; a weak D match, TRBD1 (5 bases). Trimming removed 0 bases from V and 7 bases from J, with 13 bases in between. From germline, CDR1 is MNHEY and CDR2 SMNVEV (reference sequence). The CDR3 covers 15 residues. In DNA form, the CDR3 reads TGTGCCAGCAGTTTATCCGGGGGGTCTCCCCAGCCCCAGCATTTT. Its protein product is CASSLSGGSPQPQHF.

The chain links TRBV5-1 to TRBJ2-1, with D possibly TRBD1 on 6 matching bases. The CDR3 loop spans 16 amino acids. CDR1 SGHRS and CDR2 YFSETQ come from the germline V gene. V lost 0 bases and J 0 bases, leaving 10 bases between the germline ends. The CDR3 DNA follows: TGCGCCAGCAGCTTGGACCTCAGGGGCTCCTACAATGAGCAGTTCTTC. This codes for CASSLDLRGSYNEQFF.

The chain joins TRBV2 to TRBJ2-7; tentative D call: TRBD1 (8 bases). The CDR3 is 15 residues long. The V and J ends lost 7 bases and 5 bases respectively, with 21 bases between them. The germline V gene has CDR1 SNHLY and CDR2 FYNNEI. CDR3 protein: CASTGGAQGGHEQYF. The CDR3 nucleotides read TGTGCCAGCACAGGGGGGGCACAGGGGGGCCACGAGCAGTACTTC.

The chain carries TRBV11-3 and TRBJ2-3, with no clear D. The germline V gene encodes CDR1 SGHNT and CDR2 YENEEA. This CDR3 is 12 amino acids long. Between the trimmed V and J ends, which lost 6 bases and 3 bases, there was a span of 7 bases. CDR3 in DNA: TGTGCCAGCAGAGCTTGGACAGATACGCAGTATTTT. Protein: CASRAWTDTQYF.

This chain connects TRBV2 to TRBJ1-1; D gene unclear. Germline CDR1 and CDR2: SNHLY and FYNNEI. This CDR3 comprises 12 residues. V lost 6 bases, J lost 6 bases, and 11 bases lay in between. Here the CDR3 reads CASRVAGPEAFF. The DNA of the CDR3 is TGTGCCAGCAGGGTGGCAGGCCCTGAAGCTTTCTTT.

The rearrangement joins TRBV30 to TRBJ1-4; TRBD1 matches at 8 bases. V lost 5 bases and J lost 7; bases outside the gene matches: 9. From germline, CDR1 is GTSNPN and CDR2 SVGIG (reference sequence). This CDR3 comprises 14 residues. The CDR3 loop reads CAWSPGQVVEKLFF. In DNA form, the CDR3 reads TGTGCCTGGTCACCGGGACAGGTGGTTGAAAAACTGTTTTTT.

The chain recombines TRBV19 with TRBJ1-6; D call uncertain. Per germline, CDR1 LNHDA and CDR2 SQIVND (reference sequence). The V gene lost 6 bases and the J gene lost 7 bases, with 19 bases spanning the gap. This CDR3 region has 16 residues. The CDR3 loop is CASSPPRVMWNSPLHF. The CDR3 coding sequence is TGTGCCAGTAGCCCTCCTCGGGTGATGTGGAATTCACCCCTCCACTTT.

The rearrangement joins TRBV11-3 to TRBJ2-7; D is unclear. Trimming removed 4 bases from V and 3 bases from J, with 7 bases in between. This CDR3 region has 12 residues. CDR1 SGHNT and CDR2 YENEEA come from the germline V gene. The CDR3 reads CASSSHYYEQYF. The CDR3 DNA reads TGTGCCAGCAGCTCTCACTACTACGAGCAGTACTTC.

The chain joins TRBV6-5 to TRBJ1-5; 7 bases fit TRBD1. This CDR3 is 14 amino acids long. V shed 5 bases and J 4 bases; nucleotides not matched to a gene: 5. Germline V gene data show CDR1 as MNHEY and CDR2 as SVGAGI. The CDR3 protein is CASSKGQPNQPQHF. CDR3 bases: TGTGCCAGCAGTAAGGGACAGCCGAATCAGCCCCAGCATTTT.

This chain uses TRBV19 with TRBJ1-5; D not resolved. V dropped 9 bases and J dropped 3 bases, with 12 bases sitting between them. Germline CDR1 LNHDA, CDR2 SQIVND (reference sequence). The CDR3 extends over 13 amino acids. Written as DNA, the CDR3 is TGTGCCAGCCAAGACAACTCCAATCAGCCCCAGCATTTT. The encoded protein is CASQDNSNQPQHF.

The V call is TRBV10-3, the J call TRBJ1-1, with D possibly TRBD1 on 6 matching bases. Germline CDR1 ENHRY, CDR2 SYGVKD. CDR3 size: 13 residues. The V and J ends lost 10 bases and 0 bases respectively, with 12 bases between them. The CDR3 DNA follows: TGTGCCACAACGGGACATATGAACACTGAAGCTTTCTTT. This sequence encodes CATTGHMNTEAFF.

The chain uses TRBV18 and TRBJ1-5, with a possible D match to TRBD1 (5 bases). Per germline, CDR1 KGHSH and CDR2 LQKENI. CDR3 size: 15 residues. V shed 2 bases and J shed 6 bases, with 14 bases lying between them. CDR3 DNA sequence: TGTGCCAGCTCACCATCGGCAGGGTCGATTCAGCCCCAGCATTTT. Translation gives CASSPSAGSIQPQHF.

V usage is TRBV5-1 and J usage is TRBJ2-5; 12 bases are shared with TRBD2. CDR1 is SGHRS, CDR2 YFSETQ, per germline. The junction had 8 bases not matched to a gene; V was cut back by 4 bases and J by 7 bases. CDR3 size: 15 residues. The CDR3 DNA reads as TGCGCCAGCAGCCTACTAGCGGGAGGCGGCGGGACCCAGTACTTC. Translation gives CASSLLAGGGGTQYF.

The J gene is TRBJ2-7, the V gene TRBV7-6; a possible D gene is TRBD1 (6 bases). This CDR3 contains 16 residues. V was trimmed by 5 bases and J by 0 bases, leaving 17 bases between them. The germline V gene has CDR1 SGHVS and CDR2 FNYEAQ. The DNA of the CDR3 is TGTGCCAGCAGCAACAAACAGGGTGGGAGCTCCTACGAGCAGTACTTC. Encoded protein: CASSNKQGGSSYEQYF. Full variable domain (missing parts from reference TRBV7-6 and TRBJ2-7): GAGVSQSPRYKVTKRGQDVALRCDPISGHVSLYWYRQALGQGPEFLTYFNYEAQQDKSGLPNDRFSAERPEGSISTLTIQRTEQRDSAMYRCASSNKQGGSSYEQYFGPGTRLTVT.

The chain links TRBV29-1 to TRBJ2-5; no clear D. The J call may be mistaken, given a closer DNA end match to TRBJ2-7. This CDR3 spans 11 amino acids. Germline V CDR1 and CDR2: SQVTM, ANQGSEA. CDR3 bases: TGCAGCGTTGTCAGCGACGACGAGCAGTACTTC. This translates into CSVVSDDEQYF.

The chain couples TRBV9 to TRBJ2-7; 8 positions agree with TRBD2. The ends lost 3 bases at V and 5 bases at J; junction bases unmatched: 7. This CDR3 has 14 residues. Per the germline V gene, CDR1 is SGDLS and CDR2 is YYNGEE. In DNA form, the CDR3 reads TGTGCCAGCAGCGGAGCGGGGGCTTCAAACGAGCAGTACTTC. Protein product: CASSGAGASNEQYF.

About this clone itself: Because the CDR3's place on the DNA is in doubt, the DNA is left out and the CDR3 is given as listed by TCRdb. V gene TRBV7-8 combines with J gene TRBJ1-1. CDR1 is SGHVS and CDR2 is FQNEAQ in the germline V gene. From its first to its last residue, the CDR3 has 14 amino acids. The CDR3 here is CASTSGRGNTEAFF.

DNA for the CDR3: TGCGCCAGCAGCACTCGGACTAGCGGGAGATCGAATGAGCAGTTCTTC. This sequence encodes CASSTRTSGRSNEQFF. The rearrangement links TRBV5-1 to TRBJ2-1; TRBD2 agrees at 13 bases. With 4 bases clipped from V and 7 bases from J, the junction kept 8 bases outside the gene matches. Germline assignment: CDR1 SGHRS and CDR2 YFSETQ. The CDR3 contains 16 residues.

The genes are TRBV5-1 and TRBJ2-7; tentative D call: TRBD1 (6 bases). V was cut by 2 bases and J by 6 bases, with 12 bases left in between. CDR1 SGHRS and CDR2 YFSETQ come from the germline V gene. The CDR3 contains 13 residues. Here the CDR3 reads CASSFLGASEQYF. The CDR3, as DNA: TGCGCCAGCAGCTTTCTGGGGGCCAGCGAGCAGTACTTC. Using reference TRBV5-1 and TRBJ2-7 for the parts outside the CDR3, the full variable domain is KAGVTQTPRYLIKTRGQQVTLSCSPISGHRSVSWYQQTPGQGLQFLFEYFSETQRNKGNFPGRFSGRQFSNSRSEMNVSTLELGDSALYLCASSFLGASEQYFGPGTRLTVT.